Listed below are T cell receptor beta chains from one sample, sequenced in a study of response to subunit inactivated influenza vaccine. From the RT-PCR reads, TCRdb called clonotypes with MiXCR, one entry per CDR3 protein. Of about 780,000 distinct CDR3 sequences listed, around 20% are singletons. Sequencing was performed on PBMCs from blood, taken less than 6 days after vaccination. The receptors come from a man aged 50 to 59 who received an inactivated influenza vaccine. CDR3s include the opening cysteine and the closing phenylalanine or tryptophan. A D gene is named only where the DNA matches it firmly. Clone size is not always given. Where it is, it says once, few, many or a class for expanded clones.

cdr3_aa	cdr3_nt	v_call	j_call	clone_size	d_call
CSVSDRSPGELFF	TGCAGCGTTAGTGACAGGTCTCCCGGGGAGCTGTTTTTT	TRBV29-1	TRBJ2-2	few	.
CASSYPTRGGRGTDTQYF	TGTGCCAGCAGTTACCCGACTCGCGGGGGGCGCGGCACAGATACGCAGTATTTT	TRBV6-2/TRBV6-3	TRBJ2-3	few	TRBD2
CASSPSRTFYNEQFF	TGTGCCAGCAGCCCATCCCGGACATTTTACAATGAGCAGTTCTTC	TRBV7-6	TRBJ2-1	.	.
CSAPKEGNEQFF	TGCAGTGCCCCTAAGGAGGGGAATGAGCAGTTCTTC	TRBV20-1	TRBJ2-1	few	.
CSVLLAAETQYF	TGCAGTGTCCTACTAGCTGCGGAGACCCAGTACTTC	TRBV20-1	TRBJ2-5	few	.
CASPGLAELTDTQYF	TGTGCCAGCCCAGGACTAGCGGAACTCACAGATACGCAGTATTTT	TRBV6-2/TRBV6-3	TRBJ2-3	few	TRBD2
CASSLVGGLSDTQYF	TGTGCCAGCAGCTTAGTAGGGGGGCTTTCAGATACGCAGTATTTT	TRBV12-3/TRBV12-4	TRBJ2-3	few	.
CASSPGGGTEAFF	TGTGCCAGCAGTCCAGGGGGAGGTACTGAAGCTTTCTTT	TRBV12-3/TRBV12-4	TRBJ1-1	few	TRBD1
CASSSNLVDEQFF	TGTGCCAGCAGCTCTAATCTCGTGGATGAGCAGTTCTTC	TRBV7-2	TRBJ2-1	few	.
CASSQGGAVTYSGANVLTF	TGTGCCAGCAGCCAGGGGGGGGCGGTTACTTACTCTGGGGCCAACGTCCTGACTTTC	TRBV27	TRBJ2-6	few	.
CASSHLGQGNTGELFF	TGCGCCAGCAGCCACTTGGGACAGGGGAACACCGGGGAGCTGTTTTTT	TRBV5-1	TRBJ2-2	few	TRBD1